This T cell receptor (beta chain) was sequenced for a study of control samples from healthy donors and cancer patients. TCRdb's copy holds only in-frame clones and misses some; the assay was immunoSEQ multiplex PCR. The sample contains more than 25,000 clones, 75% to 85% of which appear only once. This CDR3 has 14 residues. V lost 5 bases to trimming and J lost 2 bases, with 13 bases between them. Germline values: CDR1 SGHAT, CDR2 FQNNGV. Source material: PBMCs. The rearrangement links TRBV11-2 to TRBJ2-7, with D maybe TRBD2 (5 bases). The TCR originated in a woman aged 60-75 years with head and neck cancer. The CDR3 bases are TGTGCCAGCAGCCCCGGCAGGCGGGCCTACGAGCAGTACTTC. Its protein product is CASSPGRRAYEQYF. Full variable domain (outside the CDR3, taken from reference TRBV11-2 and TRBJ2-7): EAGVAQSPRYKIIEKRQSVAFWCNPISGHATLYWYQQILGQGPKLLIQFQNNGVVDDSQLPKDRFSAERLKGVDSTLKIQPAKLEDSAVYLCASSPGRRAYEQYFGPGTRLTVT.